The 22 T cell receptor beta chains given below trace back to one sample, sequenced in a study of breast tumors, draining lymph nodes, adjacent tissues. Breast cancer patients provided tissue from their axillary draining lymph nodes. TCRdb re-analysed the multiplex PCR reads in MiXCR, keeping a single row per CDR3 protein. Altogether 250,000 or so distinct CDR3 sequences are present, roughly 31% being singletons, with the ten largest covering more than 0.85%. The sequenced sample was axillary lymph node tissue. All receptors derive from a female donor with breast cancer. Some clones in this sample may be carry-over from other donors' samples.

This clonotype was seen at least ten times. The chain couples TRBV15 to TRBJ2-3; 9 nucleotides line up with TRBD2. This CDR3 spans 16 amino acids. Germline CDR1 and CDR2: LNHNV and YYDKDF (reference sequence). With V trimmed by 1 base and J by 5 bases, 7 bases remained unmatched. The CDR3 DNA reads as TGTGCCACCAGCAGAGTAGCGGGGGTAGCGGGAGATACGCAGTATTTT. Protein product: CATSRVAGVAGDTQYF.

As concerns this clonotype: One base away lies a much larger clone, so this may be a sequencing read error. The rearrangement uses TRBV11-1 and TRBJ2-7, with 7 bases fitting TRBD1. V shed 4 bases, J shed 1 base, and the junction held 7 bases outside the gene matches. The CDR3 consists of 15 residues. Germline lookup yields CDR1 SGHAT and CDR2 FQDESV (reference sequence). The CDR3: CASSSQGIASYEQYF. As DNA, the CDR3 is TGTGCCAGCAGCTCACAGGGGATCGCGTCCTACGAGCAGTACTTC.

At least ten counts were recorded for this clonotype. This CDR3 reads CASSDLGTSGTPSTDTQYF. CDR3 bases: TGTGCCAGCAGTGATCTGGGGACTAGCGGGACCCCTAGCACAGATACGCAGTATTTT. The chain carries TRBV2 and TRBJ2-3, with 13 positions matching TRBD2. The CDR3 covers 19 residues. The germline gives CDR1 SNHLY, CDR2 FYNNEI. Germline trimming cut 3 bases from V and 0 bases from J; bases unmatched to any gene: 9.

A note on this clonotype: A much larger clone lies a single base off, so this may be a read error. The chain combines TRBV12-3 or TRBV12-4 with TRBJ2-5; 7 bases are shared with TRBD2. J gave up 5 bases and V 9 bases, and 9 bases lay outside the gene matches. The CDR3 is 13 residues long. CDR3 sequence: CASTFRGGETQYF. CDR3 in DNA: TGTGCCAGTACCTTCCGGGGAGGGGAGACCCAGTACTTC.

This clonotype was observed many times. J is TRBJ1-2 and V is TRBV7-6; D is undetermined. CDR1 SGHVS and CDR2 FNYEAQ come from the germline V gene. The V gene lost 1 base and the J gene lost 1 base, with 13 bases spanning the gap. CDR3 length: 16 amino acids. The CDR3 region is CASSLGGLSFNYGYTF. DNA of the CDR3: TGTGCCAGCAGCTTAGGAGGACTGAGCTTTAACTATGGCTACACCTTC.

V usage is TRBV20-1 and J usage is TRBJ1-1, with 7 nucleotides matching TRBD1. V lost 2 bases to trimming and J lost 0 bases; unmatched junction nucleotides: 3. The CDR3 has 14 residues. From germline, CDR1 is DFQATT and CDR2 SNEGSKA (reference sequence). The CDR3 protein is CSARRGQLNTEAFF. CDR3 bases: TGCAGTGCTAGAAGGGGACAGTTGAACACTGAAGCTTTCTTT.

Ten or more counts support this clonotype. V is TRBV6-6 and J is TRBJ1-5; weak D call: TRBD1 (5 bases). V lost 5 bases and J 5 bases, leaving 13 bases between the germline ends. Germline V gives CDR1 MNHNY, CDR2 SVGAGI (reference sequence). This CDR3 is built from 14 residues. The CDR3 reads CASSQREGDQPQHF. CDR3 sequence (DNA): TGTGCCAGCAGTCAACGGGAAGGGGATCAGCCCCAGCATTTT.

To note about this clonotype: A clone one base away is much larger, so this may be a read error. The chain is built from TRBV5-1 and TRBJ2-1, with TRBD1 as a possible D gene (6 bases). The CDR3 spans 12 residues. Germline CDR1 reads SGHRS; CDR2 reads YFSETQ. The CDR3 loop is CASSLVGGEHFF. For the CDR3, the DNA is TGCGCCAGCAGCTTGGTAGGGGGTGAGCACTTCTTC.

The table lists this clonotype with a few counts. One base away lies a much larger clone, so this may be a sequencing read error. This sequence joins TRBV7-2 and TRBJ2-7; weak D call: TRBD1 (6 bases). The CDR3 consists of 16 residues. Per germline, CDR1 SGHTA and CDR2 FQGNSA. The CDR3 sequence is CASGLASGQGSYEQYF. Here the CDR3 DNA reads TGTGCCAGCGGCTTAGCTTCGGGACAAGGGTCTTACGAGCAGTACTTC.

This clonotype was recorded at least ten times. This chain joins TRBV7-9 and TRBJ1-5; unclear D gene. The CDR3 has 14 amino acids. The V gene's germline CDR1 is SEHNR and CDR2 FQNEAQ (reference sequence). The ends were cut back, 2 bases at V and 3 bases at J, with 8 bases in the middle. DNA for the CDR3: TGTGCCAGCAGCTTACCGGGATACAATCAGCCCCAGCATTTT. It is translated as CASSLPGYNQPQHF.

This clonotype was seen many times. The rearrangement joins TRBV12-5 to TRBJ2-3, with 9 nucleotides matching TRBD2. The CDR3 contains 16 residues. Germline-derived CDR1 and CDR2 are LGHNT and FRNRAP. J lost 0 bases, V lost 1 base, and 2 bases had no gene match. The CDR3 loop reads CASGLGGRASTDTQYF. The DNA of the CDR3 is TGTGCTAGTGGTTTGGGCGGGAGGGCCAGCACAGATACGCAGTATTTT.

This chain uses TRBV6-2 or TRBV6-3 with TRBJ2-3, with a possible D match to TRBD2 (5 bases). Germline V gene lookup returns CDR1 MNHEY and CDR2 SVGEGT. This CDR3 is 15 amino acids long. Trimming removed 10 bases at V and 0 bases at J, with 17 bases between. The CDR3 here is CATTPAGGSTDTQYF. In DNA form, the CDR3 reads TGTGCCACCACGCCGGCGGGCGGGAGCACAGATACGCAGTATTTT.

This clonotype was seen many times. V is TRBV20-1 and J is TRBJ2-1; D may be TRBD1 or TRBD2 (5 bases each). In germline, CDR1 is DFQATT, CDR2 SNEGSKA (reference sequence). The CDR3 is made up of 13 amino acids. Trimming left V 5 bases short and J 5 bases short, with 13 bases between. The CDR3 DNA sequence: TGCAGTGCTGACGGGGCCTCTCACAATGAGCAGTTCTTC. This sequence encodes CSADGASHNEQFF.

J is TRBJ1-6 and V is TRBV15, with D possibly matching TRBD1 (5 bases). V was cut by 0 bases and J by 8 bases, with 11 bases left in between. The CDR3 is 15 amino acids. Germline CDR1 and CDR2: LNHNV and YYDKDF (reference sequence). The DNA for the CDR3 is TGTGCCACCAGCAGAGAACAGGACTCGGATTCACCCCTCCACTTT. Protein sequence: CATSREQDSDSPLHF.

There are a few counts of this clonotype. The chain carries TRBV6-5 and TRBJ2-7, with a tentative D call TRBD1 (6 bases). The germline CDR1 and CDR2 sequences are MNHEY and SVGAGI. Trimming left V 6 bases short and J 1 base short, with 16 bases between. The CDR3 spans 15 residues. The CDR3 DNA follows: TGTGCCAGCAGACCCCACAGGGAGACTTCCTACGAGCAGTACTTC. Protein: CASRPHRETSYEQYF.

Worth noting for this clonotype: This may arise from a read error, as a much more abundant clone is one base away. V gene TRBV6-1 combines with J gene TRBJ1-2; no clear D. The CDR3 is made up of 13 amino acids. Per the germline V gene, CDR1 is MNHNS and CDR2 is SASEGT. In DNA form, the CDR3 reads TGTGCCAGCAGTCAAGCGCGAAGGTTAGGCTACACCTTC. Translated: CASSQARRLGYTF.

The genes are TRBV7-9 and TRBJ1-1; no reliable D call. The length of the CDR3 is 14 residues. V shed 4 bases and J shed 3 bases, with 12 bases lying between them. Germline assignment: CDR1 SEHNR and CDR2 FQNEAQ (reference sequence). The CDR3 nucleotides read TGTGCCAGCAGCTCCGATAGTTCTTACACTGAAGCTTTCTTT. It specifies CASSSDSSYTEAFF.

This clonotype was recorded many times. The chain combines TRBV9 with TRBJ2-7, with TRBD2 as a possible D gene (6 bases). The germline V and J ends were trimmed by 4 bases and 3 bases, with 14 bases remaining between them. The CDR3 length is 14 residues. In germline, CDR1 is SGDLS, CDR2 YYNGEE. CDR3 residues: CASSPSGLDYEQYF. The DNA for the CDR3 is TGTGCCAGCAGCCCCTCGGGACTGGACTACGAGCAGTACTTC.

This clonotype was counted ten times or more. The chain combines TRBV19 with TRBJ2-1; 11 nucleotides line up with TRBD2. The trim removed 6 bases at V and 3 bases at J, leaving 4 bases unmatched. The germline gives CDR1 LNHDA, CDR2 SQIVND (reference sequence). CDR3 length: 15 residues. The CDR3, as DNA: TGTGCCAGTAGCGTAGCGGGAGGGGTCTACAATGAGCAGTTCTTC. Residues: CASSVAGGVYNEQFF.

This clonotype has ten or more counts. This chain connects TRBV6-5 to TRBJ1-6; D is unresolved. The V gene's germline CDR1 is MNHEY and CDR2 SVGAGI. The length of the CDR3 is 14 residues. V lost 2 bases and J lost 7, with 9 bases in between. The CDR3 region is CASSYVMRNSPLHF. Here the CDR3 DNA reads TGTGCCAGCAGTTACGTTATGAGAAATTCACCCCTCCACTTT.

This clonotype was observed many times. The CDR3 nucleotides read TGTGCCAGCAGCTTAGACCTTAGGTCTTCCGATACGCAGTATTTT. Translation gives CASSLDLRSSDTQYF. This rearrangement joins TRBV7-2 to TRBJ2-3; D unclear. The V end was cut by 1 base, the J end by 6 bases, with 14 bases between. This CDR3 comprises 15 residues. Germline V gene sequence: CDR1 SGHTA, CDR2 FQGNSA.

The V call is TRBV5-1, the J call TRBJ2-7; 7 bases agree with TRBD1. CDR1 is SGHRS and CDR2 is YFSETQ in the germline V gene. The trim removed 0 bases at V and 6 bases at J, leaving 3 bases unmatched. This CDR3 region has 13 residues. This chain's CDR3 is CASSLDRGSEQYF. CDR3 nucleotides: TGCGCCAGCAGCTTGGACAGGGGTTCCGAGCAGTACTTC. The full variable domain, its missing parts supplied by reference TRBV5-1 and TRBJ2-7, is KAGVTQTPRYLIKTRGQQVTLSCSPISGHRSVSWYQQTPGQGLQFLFEYFSETQRNKGNFPGRFSGRQFSNSRSEMNVSTLELGDSALYLCASSLDRGSEQYFGPGTRLTVT.